This T cell receptor beta chain was captured by sequencing in a study of shared clonotypes between healthy human individuals. General observations from the study: Relative to memory subsets, naive subsets generally showed larger estimated richness. A few donors showed sharing of approximately 5% of naive CD4 clonotypes. Among donors, the sharing of clonotypes was expected to be influenced by sequencing depth.

Produced via immunoSEQ multiplex PCR; TCRdb's table is partial and in-frame only. The repertoire holds some 2,100,000 clones, with about 93% as singletons. This clone was detected once. Its antigen is as yet unknown. The germline V gene has CDR1 SQVTM and CDR2 ANQGSEA. With 3 bases clipped from V and 0 bases from J, the junction kept 11 bases outside the gene matches. The CDR3 runs to 17 residues. Positively selected for CCR7, the CD45RO-negative cells used as naive CD8 cells excluded terminally differentiated effector memory CD45RA+ cells. The rearrangement joins TRBV29-1 to TRBJ2-1; 7 bases agree with TRBD2. The source of this sequence is a man aged 18 to 35 in good health. Some clones in this sample may be carry-over from other donors' samples. Sequences were obtained from naive CD8+ T cells from PBMCs. CDR3 residues: CSVEAPVGGISYNEQFF. CDR3 nucleotides: TGCAGCGTTGAGGCACCCGTGGGGGGGATCTCCTACAATGAGCAGTTCTTC.